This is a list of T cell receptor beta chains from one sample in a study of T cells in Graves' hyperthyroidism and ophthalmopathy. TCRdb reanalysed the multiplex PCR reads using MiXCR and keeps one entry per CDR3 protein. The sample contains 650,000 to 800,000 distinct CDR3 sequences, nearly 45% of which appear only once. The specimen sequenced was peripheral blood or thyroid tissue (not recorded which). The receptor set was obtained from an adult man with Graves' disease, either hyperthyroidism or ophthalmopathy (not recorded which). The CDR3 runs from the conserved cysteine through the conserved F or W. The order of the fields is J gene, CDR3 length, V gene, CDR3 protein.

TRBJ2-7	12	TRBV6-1	CASNQRGYEQYF
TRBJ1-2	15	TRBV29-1	CSVELRDPKNYGYTF
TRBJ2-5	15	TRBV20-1	CSAPKGGRMAETQYF
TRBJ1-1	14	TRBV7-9	CASSLHSGNTEAFF
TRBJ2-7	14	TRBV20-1	CSARDGRTFYEQYF
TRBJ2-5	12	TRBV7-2	CASSLHQETQYF
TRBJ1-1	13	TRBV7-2	CASRAAQGAEAFF
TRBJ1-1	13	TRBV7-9	CASSLDTGLEAFF
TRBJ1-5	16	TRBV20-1	CSAIFGQMYSNQPQHF
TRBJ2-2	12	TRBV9	CASSVLAGELFF
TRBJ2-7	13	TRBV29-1	CSVESASLREQYF
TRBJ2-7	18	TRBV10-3	CAISVRAGAGGSSYEQYF
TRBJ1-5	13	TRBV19	CASSINGNQPQHF
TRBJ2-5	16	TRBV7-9	CASSLNGRGGGETQYF
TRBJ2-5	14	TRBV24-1	CATSASQYQETQYF
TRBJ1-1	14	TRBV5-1	CASSSPDLRAEAFF
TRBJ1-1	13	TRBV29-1	CSVARGEDTEAFF
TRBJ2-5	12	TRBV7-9	CASSYLQETQYF
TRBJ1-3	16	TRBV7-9	CASSQQQSPSGNTIYF
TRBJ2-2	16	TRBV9	CASSPILRGDTGELFF
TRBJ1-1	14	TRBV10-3	CAISESHRDTEAFF
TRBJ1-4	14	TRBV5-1	CASSSTATNEKLFF
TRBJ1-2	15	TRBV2	CASSLGGQGADGYTF
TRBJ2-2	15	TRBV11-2	CASSQGVMNTGELFF
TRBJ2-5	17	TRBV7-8	CASSWGLKVGGGETQYF
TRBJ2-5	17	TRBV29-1	CSVDTGTSDSPEETQYF
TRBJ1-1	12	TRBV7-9	CASRGREGEAFF
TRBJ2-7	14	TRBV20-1	CSAIGTGGVYEQYF
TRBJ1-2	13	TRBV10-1	CANSEGPGYGYTF
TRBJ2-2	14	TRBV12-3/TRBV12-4	CASSPTGPSGELFF
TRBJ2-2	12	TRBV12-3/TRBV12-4	CASIPVGGELFF
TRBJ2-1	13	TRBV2	CASSEAFMNEQFF
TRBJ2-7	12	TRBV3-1	CASSHATYEQYF
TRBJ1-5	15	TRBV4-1	CASSQEYSGYQPQHF
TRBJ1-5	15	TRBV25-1	CASSEMGTGGQPQHF
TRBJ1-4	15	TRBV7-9	CASIAIGTGDEKLFF
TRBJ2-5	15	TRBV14	CASSQWDRAQETQYF
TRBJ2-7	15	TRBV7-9	CASSPRDRSLYEQYF
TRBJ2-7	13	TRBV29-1	CSVDSAPTYEQYF
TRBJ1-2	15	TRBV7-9	CASSLGGQGMVSYTF
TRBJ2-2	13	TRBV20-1	CSASSVVPGELFF
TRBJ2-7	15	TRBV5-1	CASSDVGQGPYEQYF
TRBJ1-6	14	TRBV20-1	CSAIRQGTKSPLHF
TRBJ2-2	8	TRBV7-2	CASRGVFF